The 30 T cell receptor beta chains presented below share a single source sample, sequenced in a study of shared clonotypes between healthy human individuals. Clones were sequenced by immunoSEQ multiplex PCR, and TCRdb holds only the in-frame ones, with some missing. This table has just over 2,000,000 clones, 85% to 95% appearing once. The sequencing input was naive CD4+ T cells sorted from blood. As to subset: CD45RA+ positively selected. Receptors originate from a man aged 18 to 35 in good health.

This clone was observed once. The CDR3 DNA reads as TGTGCCAGCAGCTCTTCTGCCGGCAACACAGATACGCAGTATTTT. Protein product: CASSSSAGNTDTQYF. This chain uses TRBV7-9 with TRBJ2-3, with no clear D. Germline V gives CDR1 SEHNR, CDR2 FQNEAQ (reference sequence). The V end was cut by 4 bases, the J end by 2 bases, with 13 bases between. The length of the CDR3 is 15 residues.

Comments on this clone: The same CDR3 can be traced to other DNA sequences in this sample. This rearrangement joins TRBV27 to TRBJ2-2; no clear D gene. The germline gives CDR1 MNHEY, CDR2 SMNVEV (reference sequence). Trimming left V 3 bases short and J 0 bases short, with 2 bases between. CDR3 length: 13 residues. The CDR3 is CASSFPNTGELFF. The CDR3 bases are TGTGCCAGCAGTTTCCCGAACACCGGGGAGCTGTTTTTT.

V usage is TRBV4-1 and J usage is TRBJ1-1; TRBD1 agrees at 7 bases. Germline V CDR1 and CDR2: MGHRA, YSYEKL. This CDR3 is built from 15 residues. The ends lost 5 bases at V and 3 bases at J; junction bases unmatched: 9. The CDR3 bases are TGCGCCAGCAGCTTACCCGACAGGGACCACACTGAAGCTTTCTTT. It specifies CASSLPDRDHTEAFF.

This chain connects TRBV19 to TRBJ1-5, with TRBD1 identical over 7 bases. The junction had 14 bases not matched to a gene; V was cut back by 6 bases and J by 6 bases. CDR3 size: 16 residues. Per the germline V gene, CDR1 is LNHDA and CDR2 is SQIVND (reference sequence). In DNA, the CDR3 is TGTGCCAGTAGCATTTCACAGGGGCGCTCGGGTCAGCCCCAGCATTTT. Its protein product is CASSISQGRSGQPQHF. The full variable domain, with the rest looked up from reference TRBV19 and TRBJ1-5, is DGGITQSPKYLFRKEGQNVTLSCEQNLNHDAMYWYRQDPGQGLRLIYYSQIVNDFQKGDIAEGYSVSREKKESFPLTVTSAQKNPTAFYLCASSISQGRSGQPQHFGDGTRLSIL.

The chain couples TRBV11-2 to TRBJ2-7; D gene unclear. Germline V CDR1 and CDR2: SGHAT, FQNNGV. The CDR3 is 14 residues long. Trimming pared 1 base from V and 3 bases from J, leaving 10 bases between. CDR3 residues: CASSLVTPFYEQYF. DNA of the CDR3: TGTGCCAGCAGCTTAGTTACCCCATTCTACGAGCAGTACTTC.

This clone was counted between two and nine times. The chain has TRBV2 and TRBJ1-6; D gene ambiguous. The CDR3 extends over 12 amino acids. Germline V CDR1 and CDR2: SNHLY, FYNNEI. The ends were cut back, 0 bases at V and 14 bases at J, with 8 bases in the middle. The CDR3 coding sequence is TGTGCCAGCAGTGAAGCAGGCACTACCCTCCACTTT. Protein: CASSEAGTTLHF.

V is TRBV6-6 and J is TRBJ2-1; D unclear. Germline V gene sequence: CDR1 MNHNY, CDR2 SVGAGI (reference sequence). Trimming pared 7 bases from V and 7 bases from J, leaving 14 bases between. The CDR3 runs 13 residues. DNA for the CDR3: TGTGCCAGCACCCATAGGTTGAGGAATGAGCAGTTCTTC. Translating it yields CASTHRLRNEQFF.

This rearrangement joins TRBV9 to TRBJ2-2; no reliable D call. The CDR3 loop spans 14 amino acids. V dropped 0 bases and J dropped 5 bases, with 8 bases sitting between them. From germline, CDR1 is SGDLS and CDR2 YYNGEE. CDR3 in DNA: TGTGCCAGCAGCGTAGGTAGTAGAACCGGGGAGCTGTTTTTT. Translated: CASSVGSRTGELFF. Full variable domain (remainder filled in from reference TRBV9 and TRBJ2-2): DSGVTQTPKHLITATGQRVTLRCSPRSGDLSVYWYQQSLDQGLQFLIQYYNGEERAKGNILERFSAQQFPDLHSELNLSSLELGDSALYFCASSVGSRTGELFFGEGSRLTVL.

This clone was counted between two and nine times. J is TRBJ2-3 and V is TRBV29-1; 11 bases agree with TRBD2. V was clipped by 4 bases and J by 7 bases; unmatched bases: 7. Germline lookup yields CDR1 SQVTM and CDR2 ANQGSEA. The CDR3 loop spans 14 amino acids. In nucleotides, the CDR3 is TGCAGCGTTGTCGCTAGCGGGGGGTTAAATACGCAGTATTTT. As protein: CSVVASGGLNTQYF.

V usage is TRBV7-9 and J usage is TRBJ1-6; maybe TRBD1 (5 bases). Germline CDR1 reads SEHNR; CDR2 reads FQNEAQ (reference sequence). The CDR3 has 15 amino acids. V gave up 5 bases and J gave up 7 bases, with 15 bases separating them. The CDR3 spells CASSQSDGGNSPLHF. The CDR3 region has the DNA TGTGCCAGCAGCCAATCCGACGGGGGAAATTCACCCCTCCACTTT.

The CDR3 sequence: CASSLESASGNYEQYF. CDR3 DNA: TGTGCCAGCAGCTTAGAGTCGGCTAGCGGAAACTACGAGCAGTACTTC. J is TRBJ2-7 and V is TRBV7-2; 7 nucleotides agree with TRBD2. CDR3 length: 16 amino acids. Germline CDR1 SGHTA, CDR2 FQGNSA. V dropped 1 base and J dropped 3; count of bases not matched to a gene: 9.

This sequence joins TRBV5-1 and TRBJ2-5; 7 bases are shared with TRBD2. This CDR3 comprises 21 residues. V was pared by 1 base and J by 4 bases, with 25 bases of the junction left unmatched. Germline V gives CDR1 SGHRS, CDR2 YFSETQ. CDR3 amino acids: CASSLIGTTTFSGTMRETQYF. The CDR3 DNA reads TGCGCCAGCAGCTTGATCGGGACTACTACTTTTTCGGGGACCATGAGAGAGACCCAGTACTTC.

The V call is TRBV5-1, the J call TRBJ2-7, with a tentative D call TRBD2 (5 bases). Germline CDR1 and CDR2: SGHRS and YFSETQ. This CDR3 contains 16 residues. Trimming shortened V by 4 bases and J by 2 bases, and 19 bases separated the two germline ends. The CDR3 nucleotides read TGCGCCAGCAGCCCTGGAGAGGCTAGCCGAACCTACGAGCAGTACTTC. It translates to CASSPGEASRTYEQYF.

J is TRBJ2-3 and V is TRBV27; 12 bases align to TRBD2. The trim removed 5 bases at V and 4 bases at J, leaving 13 bases unmatched. This CDR3 region has 18 residues. Per germline, CDR1 MNHEY and CDR2 SMNVEV (reference sequence). In DNA, the CDR3 is TGTGCCAGCAGTGCAGATCTTTCTAGCGGGGGGGGTGCAGATACGCAGTATTTT. Amino acids: CASSADLSSGGGADTQYF.

This clone was picked up one time. The V gene is TRBV27, the J gene TRBJ1-6, with TRBD1 matching 7 bases. This CDR3 comprises 15 residues. Trimming cost V 7 bases and J 7 bases; bases outside gene matches: 10. Germline lookup yields CDR1 MNHEY and CDR2 SMNVEV (reference sequence). CDR3 amino acids: CASKEGARHNSPLHF. The CDR3 DNA reads as TGTGCCAGCAAGGAGGGGGCACGACACAATTCACCCCTCCACTTT.

The chain employs TRBV6-5 and TRBJ2-7; D remains unclear. V lost 2 bases, J lost 7 bases, and 9 bases lay in between. This CDR3 comprises 12 residues. Germline V lookup: CDR1 MNHEY, CDR2 SVGAGI. The CDR3 DNA reads as TGTGCCAGCAGTTACATGGGGTCGGAGCAGTACTTC. Translation: CASSYMGSEQYF.

The chain has TRBV7-2 and TRBJ2-1, with a weak D call TRBD2 (6 bases). Deletions cut 1 base from V and 7 bases from J, with 14 bases between. The CDR3 is 15 residues long. Germline values: CDR1 SGHTA, CDR2 FQGNSA. This chain's CDR3 is CASSLGGQGGNEQFF. CDR3 DNA: TGTGCCAGCAGCTTAGGAGGCCAGGGAGGAAATGAGCAGTTCTTC.

The CDR3 DNA is TGTGCCAGCAGGGCGGCAGCAGGGACGACTACTGAAGCTTTCTTT. Amino acids: CASRAAAGTTTEAFF. The rearrangement links TRBV6-1 to TRBJ1-1; TRBD1 is a possible D gene (5 bases). V was trimmed by 6 bases and J by 5 bases, leaving 19 bases between them. The V gene's germline CDR1 is MNHNS and CDR2 SASEGT. The CDR3 spans 15 residues.

The CDR3 protein is CASSEAGQPYEQYF. CDR3 nucleotides: TGTGCCAGCAGTGAAGCGGGACAGCCCTACGAGCAGTACTTC. The chain joins TRBV6-1 to TRBJ2-7, with TRBD1 matching over 7 bases. Trimming took 0 bases from V and 2 from J; bases not matched to a gene: 1. CDR1 is MNHNS, CDR2 SASEGT, per germline. The CDR3 spans 14 residues.

This rearrangement joins TRBV2 to TRBJ2-2, with D possibly TRBD1 on 5 matching bases. Trimming removed 5 bases from V and 6 bases from J, with 10 bases in between. In germline, CDR1 is SNHLY, CDR2 FYNNEI. This CDR3 is 13 amino acids long. The DNA of the CDR3 is TGTGCCAGCAGTCGCAGGGTCCCCGGGGAGCTGTTTTTT. Amino acids: CASSRRVPGELFF.

The J gene is TRBJ2-2, the V gene TRBV25-1; D is perhaps TRBD2 (6 bases). With 7 bases removed from V and 4 bases from J, the gap between germline ends came to 16 bases. Germline-derived CDR1 and CDR2 are MGHDK and SYGVNS. The CDR3 is 15 amino acids. For the CDR3, the DNA is TGTGCCAGCATCTCCTCACGGGGGTTCACCGGGGAGCTGTTTTTT. Translating gives CASISSRGFTGELFF.

Concerning this clone: Other nucleotide sequences from this sample produce the same CDR3. The gene calls are TRBV19 and TRBJ1-2; D not certain. This CDR3 has 13 residues. Germline lookup yields CDR1 LNHDA and CDR2 SQIVND (reference sequence). Trimming cost V 3 bases and J 2 bases, with 7 bases left between them. Written as DNA, the CDR3 is TGTGCCAGTAGTATCAGAAACAACTATGGCTACACCTTC. Encoded protein: CASSIRNNYGYTF.

A word on this clone: This could be a read error, since a much larger clone is one nucleotide away. J is TRBJ2-7 and V is TRBV7-9; 9 bases align to TRBD1. Germline-derived CDR1 and CDR2 are SEHNR and FQNEAQ (reference sequence). This CDR3 is 15 amino acids long. In DNA, the CDR3 is TGTGCCAACAGCTTAACGGGACAGGGTCCCTACGAGCAGTACTTC. Translating it yields CANSLTGQGPYEQYF.

The chain uses TRBV10-3 and TRBJ1-1, with a tentative D call TRBD1 (5 bases). From germline, CDR1 is ENHRY and CDR2 SYGVKD. The CDR3 sequence is 16 residues long. The V and J ends lost 0 bases and 5 bases respectively, with 16 bases between them. CDR3 in amino acids: CAISESLGLPGTEAFF. The CDR3 bases are TGTGCCATCAGTGAGTCATTGGGACTCCCTGGGACTGAAGCTTTCTTT.

The rearrangement uses TRBV28 and TRBJ1-1; D is ambiguous. This CDR3 is built from 15 residues. Trimming removed 5 bases from V and 3 bases from J, with 16 bases in between. Germline assignment: CDR1 MDHEN and CDR2 SYDVKM. CDR3 sequence reads: CASSPPQSGHTEAFF. CDR3 bases: TGTGCCAGCAGTCCCCCCCAGAGCGGGCACACTGAAGCTTTCTTT.

In DNA form, the CDR3 reads TGTGCCAGCAGCCACCCTAGCGGGTCTAGCACAGATACGCAGTATTTT. This sequence encodes CASSHPSGSSTDTQYF. J is TRBJ2-3 and V is TRBV7-2, with 8 bases aligning to TRBD2. The germline CDR1 and CDR2 sequences are SGHTA and FQGNSA. With 5 bases clipped from V and 0 bases from J, the junction kept 7 bases outside the gene matches. This CDR3 has 16 residues.

This clone showed up just once. This sequence joins TRBV29-1 and TRBJ2-4; 10 bases match TRBD1. Germline CDR1 SQVTM, CDR2 ANQGSEA. The CDR3 sequence is 16 residues long. J gave up 0 bases and V 8 bases, and 10 bases lay outside the gene matches. The CDR3 protein is CSSPSGTGVAKNIQYF. The DNA for the CDR3 is TGCAGCTCCCCAAGCGGGACAGGGGTAGCCAAAAACATTCAGTACTTC.

The gene calls are TRBV10-2 and TRBJ2-7; possibly TRBD2 for D (6 bases). The germline V gene encodes CDR1 WSHSY and CDR2 SAAADI. The CDR3 extends over 12 amino acids. V gave up 4 bases and J gave up 3 bases, with 7 bases separating them. The CDR3 DNA sequence: TGCGCCAGCAGTGGACTAGGCTACGAGCAGTACTTC. This sequence encodes CASSGLGYEQYF.

The rearrangement uses TRBV11-2 and TRBJ2-7; tentatively, D is TRBD1 or TRBD2 (5 bases each). V lost 5 bases, J lost 3 bases, and 14 bases lay in between. Germline CDR1 reads SGHAT; CDR2 reads FQNNGV. The CDR3 loop spans 14 amino acids. CDR3 region: CASSRTGTLYEQYF. The CDR3 DNA reads as TGTGCCAGCAGCCGTACCGGGACCCTCTACGAGCAGTACTTC.

The J gene is TRBJ2-3, the V gene TRBV7-2, with TRBD2 matching 15 bases. V was pared by 4 bases and J by 6 bases, with 5 bases of the junction left unmatched. This CDR3 has 16 residues. The V gene's germline CDR1 is SGHTA and CDR2 FQGNSA. CDR3 sequence: CASSSRTSGRVDTQYF. Written as DNA, the CDR3 is TGTGCCAGCAGCTCTCGGACTAGCGGGAGGGTTGATACGCAGTATTTT.